This T cell receptor (beta chain) was recovered during a study of blood T cell repertoires in COVID-19. The CDR3 is 15 amino acids. Trimming stripped 2 bases from V and 8 bases from J, with 17 bases between. The V gene's germline CDR1 is SGDLS and CDR2 YYNGEE. Only in-frame clones appear in the TCRdb table, and some are missing; sequencing was by immunoSEQ multiplex PCR. The sample holds about 240,000 clones, around nine tenths seen once. The chain combines TRBV9 with TRBJ2-1; D might be TRBD2 (6 bases). The TCR was taken from a woman between 65 and 79 years old with active or convalescent COVID-19. Sequencing input: peripheral blood. In DNA form, the CDR3 reads TGTGCCAGCAGCGTTACGGAGGGATGGGCGGATGAGCAGTTCTTC. The encoded protein is CASSVTEGWADEQFF. The full variable domain, with the rest looked up from reference TRBV9 and TRBJ2-1, is DSGVTQTPKHLITATGQRVTLRCSPRSGDLSVYWYQQSLDQGLQFLIQYYNGEERAKGNILERFSAQQFPDLHSELNLSSLELGDSALYFCASSVTEGWADEQFFGPGTRLTVL.